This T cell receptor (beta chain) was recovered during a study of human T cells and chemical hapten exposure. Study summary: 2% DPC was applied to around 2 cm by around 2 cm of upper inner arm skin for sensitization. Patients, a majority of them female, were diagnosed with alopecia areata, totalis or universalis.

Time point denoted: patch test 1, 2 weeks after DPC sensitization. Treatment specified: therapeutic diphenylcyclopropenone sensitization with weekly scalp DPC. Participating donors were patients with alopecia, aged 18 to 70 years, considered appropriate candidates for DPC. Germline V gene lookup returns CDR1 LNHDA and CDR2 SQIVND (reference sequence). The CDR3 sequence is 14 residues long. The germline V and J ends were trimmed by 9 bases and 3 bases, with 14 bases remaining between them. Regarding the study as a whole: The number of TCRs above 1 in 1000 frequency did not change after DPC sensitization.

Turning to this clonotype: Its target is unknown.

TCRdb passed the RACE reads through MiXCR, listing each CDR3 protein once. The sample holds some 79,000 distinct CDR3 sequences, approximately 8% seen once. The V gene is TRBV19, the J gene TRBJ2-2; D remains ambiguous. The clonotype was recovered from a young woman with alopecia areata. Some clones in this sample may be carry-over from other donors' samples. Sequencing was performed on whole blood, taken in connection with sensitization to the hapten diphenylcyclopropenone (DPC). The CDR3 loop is CASTLGGYTGELFF. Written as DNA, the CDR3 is TGTGCCAGCACTCTGGGCGGCTACACCGGGGAGCTGTTTTTT.